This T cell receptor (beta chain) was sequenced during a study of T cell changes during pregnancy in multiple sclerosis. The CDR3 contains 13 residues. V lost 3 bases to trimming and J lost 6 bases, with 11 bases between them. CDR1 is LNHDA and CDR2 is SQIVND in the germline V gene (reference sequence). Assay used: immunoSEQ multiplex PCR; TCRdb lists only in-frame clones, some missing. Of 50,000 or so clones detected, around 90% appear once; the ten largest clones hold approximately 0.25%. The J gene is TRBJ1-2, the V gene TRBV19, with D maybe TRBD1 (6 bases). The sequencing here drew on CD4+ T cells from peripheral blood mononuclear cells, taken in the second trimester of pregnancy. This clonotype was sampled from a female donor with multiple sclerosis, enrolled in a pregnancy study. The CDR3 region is CASSISGENGYTF. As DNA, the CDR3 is TGTGCCAGTAGTATCTCAGGGGAGAATGGCTACACCTTC.